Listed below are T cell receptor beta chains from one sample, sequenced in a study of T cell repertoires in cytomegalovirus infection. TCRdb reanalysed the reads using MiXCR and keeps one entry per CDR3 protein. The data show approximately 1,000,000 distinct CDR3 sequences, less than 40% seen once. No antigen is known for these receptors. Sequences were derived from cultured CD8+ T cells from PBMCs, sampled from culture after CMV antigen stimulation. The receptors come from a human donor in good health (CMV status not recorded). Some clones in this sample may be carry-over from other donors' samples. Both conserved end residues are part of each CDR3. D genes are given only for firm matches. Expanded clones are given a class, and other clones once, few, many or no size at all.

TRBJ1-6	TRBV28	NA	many	CASSFIPGQFYNSPLHF	TGTGCCAGCAGTTTTATACCTGGACAGTTTTATAATTCACCCCTCCACTTT
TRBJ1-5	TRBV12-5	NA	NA	CASGFTLDTGKGRRPQHF	TGTGCTAGTGGTTTCACTCTGGACACAGGGAAGGGGAGAAGGCCCCAGCATTTT
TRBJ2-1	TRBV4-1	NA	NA	CASSQGAGGEGNNEQFF	TGCGCCAGCAGCCAAGGGGCCGGTGGGGAAGGAAACAATGAGCAGTTCTTC
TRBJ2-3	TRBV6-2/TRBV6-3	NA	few	CASSPGVGRFTDTQYF	TGTGCCAGCAGTCCAGGTGTGGGACGATTCACAGATACGCAGTATTTT
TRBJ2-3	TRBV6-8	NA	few	CASSYSIPGSSTDTQYF	TGTGCCAGCAGTTACTCGATTCCGGGTTCTAGCACAGATACGCAGTATTTT
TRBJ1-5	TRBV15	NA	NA	CATSRDLGDQPQHF	TGTGCCACCAGCAGAGATCTAGGGGACCAGCCCCAGCATTTT
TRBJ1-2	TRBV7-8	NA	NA	CASSPGQPSSGGYTF	TGTGCCAGCAGCCCCGGACAGCCGTCATCGGGTGGCTACACCTTC
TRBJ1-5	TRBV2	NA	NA	CASSEVRRGQPQHF	TGTGCCAGCAGTGAGGTCAGGAGAGGACAGCCCCAGCATTTT
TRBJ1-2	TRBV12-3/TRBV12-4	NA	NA	CASSLGGGAASGYTF	TGTGCCAGCAGTTTAGGGGGTGGAGCTGCTTCTGGCTACACCTTC
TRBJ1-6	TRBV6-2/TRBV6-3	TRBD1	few	CASSPARRTGIRGNSPLHF	TGTGCCAGCAGTCCAGCCCGGAGGACAGGGATCCGTGGTAATTCACCCCTCCACTTT
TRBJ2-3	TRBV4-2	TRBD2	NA	CASSQDRLAGGRDTQYF	TGTGCCAGCAGCCAAGATAGACTAGCGGGGGGCAGGGATACGCAGTATTTT
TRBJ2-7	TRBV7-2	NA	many	CASNQAGGISYEQYF	TGTGCCAGCAACCAGGCCGGCGGCATCTCCTACGAGCAGTACTTC
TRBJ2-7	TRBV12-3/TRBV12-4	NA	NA	CASSWGRGDYEQYF	TGTGCCAGCAGTTGGGGCAGGGGGGACTACGAGCAGTACTTC
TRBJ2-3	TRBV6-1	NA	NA	CANSLWVGPSSTDTQYF	TGTGCCAACAGTCTCTGGGTAGGCCCCTCTAGCACAGATACGCAGTATTTT
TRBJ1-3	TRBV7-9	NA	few	CASSLEVRRGISGNTIYF	TGTGCCAGCAGCTTAGAAGTTAGGCGGGGGATCTCTGGAAACACCATATATTTT
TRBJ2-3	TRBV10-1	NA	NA	CASSAGGAGITDTQYF	TGCGCCAGCAGTGCGGGGGGCGCCGGGATCACAGATACGCAGTATTTT
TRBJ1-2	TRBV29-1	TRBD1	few	CSARSRDREGYTF	TGCAGCGCAAGATCCCGGGACAGGGAGGGCTACACCTTC
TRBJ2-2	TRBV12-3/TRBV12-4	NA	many	CASSLSPRGSGELFF	TGTGCCAGCAGTTTATCACCCAGGGGAAGCGGGGAGCTGTTTTTT
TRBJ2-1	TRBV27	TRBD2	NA	CASSSTSGGAEQFF	TGTGCCAGCAGTTCAACTAGCGGGGGGGCCGAGCAGTTCTTC
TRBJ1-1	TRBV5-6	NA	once	CASSSRPDEAFF	TGTGCCAGCAGCTCTCGTCCGGACGAAGCTTTCTTT
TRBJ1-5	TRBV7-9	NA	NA	CASSLSEQTKPQHF	TGTGCCAGCAGCTTATCGGAACAGACTAAGCCCCAGCATTTT
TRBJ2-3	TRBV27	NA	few	CASSPIGGAADTQYF	TGTGCCAGCAGCCCTATTGGAGGGGCCGCAGATACGCAGTATTTT
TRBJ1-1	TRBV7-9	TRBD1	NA	CASSPPGGTGVGEAFF	TGTGCCAGCAGCCCACCAGGGGGGACAGGGGTTGGTGAAGCTTTCTTT
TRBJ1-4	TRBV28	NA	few	CASSTTTWATNEKLFF	TGTGCCAGCAGTACCACGACCTGGGCAACTAATGAAAAACTGTTTTTT
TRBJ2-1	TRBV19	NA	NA	CASSQLTTTYNEQFF	TGTGCCAGTAGTCAGCTCACGACGACCTACAATGAGCAGTTCTTC
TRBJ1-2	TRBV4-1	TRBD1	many	CASSQWTGGDGYTF	TGCGCCAGCAGCCAGTGGACAGGGGGCGATGGCTACACCTTC
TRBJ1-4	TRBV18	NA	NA	CASSLGPEFGDINEKLFF	TGTGCCAGCTCACTAGGGCCTGAGTTTGGTGATATCAATGAAAAACTGTTTTTT
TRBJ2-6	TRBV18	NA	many	CASSPPSGANVLTF	TGTGCCAGCTCACCACCGTCTGGGGCCAACGTCCTGACTTTC
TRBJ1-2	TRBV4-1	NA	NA	CASSHDGVVTF	TGCGCCAGCAGCCATGACGGTGTGGTCACCTTC
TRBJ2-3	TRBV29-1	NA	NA	CSVEVRASSTDTQYF	TGCAGCGTTGAAGTACGGGCCTCTAGCACAGATACGCAGTATTTT